The clone carrying this T cell receptor beta chain was seen at least ten times. What it recognizes is unknown. An end of the junction does not agree with germline; a read error may underlie this. The CDR3 length is 11 residues. The data derive from a study of T cell repertoires in cytomegalovirus infection. Across the whole study: Matching HLA type and CMV infection were both indicated by public TCR beta signatures. Overall study findings and caveats: Summed public TCR beta family frequency identified CMV carriers bearing the relevant HLA.

TCRdb reprocessed the reads with MiXCR, giving one entry per CDR3 protein. This sample has around 450,000 distinct CDR3 sequences, with approximately 10% found just once. Material: PBMCs. The TCR originated in a human donor in good health (CMV status not recorded). Some clones in this sample may be carry-over from other donors' samples. The chain recombines TRBV12-3 or TRBV12-4 with TRBJ2-1; 9 nucleotides agree with TRBD2. CDR3 sequence reads: CASSLAGEWFF. CDR3 in DNA: TGTGCCAGCAGCTTAGCGGGGGAGTGGTTCTTC.